Shown below are 2 T cell receptor beta chains from a single sample sequenced in a study of early T cells in non-severe SARS-CoV-2 infection. Via MiXCR, TCRdb re-called the 5' RACE reads, giving one row per CDR3 protein. The sample includes tens of thousands of distinct CDR3 sequences, less than 15% of them seen just once. The sample was whole blood. The receptor set was obtained from an adult who was a healthcare worker with PCR-confirmed SARS-CoV-2 infection or an uninfected control (not recorded which).

This clonotype was seen a few times. The rearrangement links TRBV20-1 to TRBJ2-1, with 7 nucleotides matching TRBD2. This CDR3 has 17 residues. J lost 8 bases, V lost 1 base, and 17 bases had no gene match. Germline V CDR1 and CDR2: DFQATT, SNEGSKA (reference sequence). The CDR3 sequence is CSARVAGAERSRYEQFF. The DNA of the CDR3 is TGCAGTGCTAGAGTCGCGGGAGCGGAGAGGTCTAGGTATGAGCAGTTCTTC.

This clonotype was picked up a small number of times. This chain connects TRBV29-1 to TRBJ2-5; no clear D. Germline V CDR1 and CDR2: SQVTM, ANQGSEA. V dropped 8 bases and J dropped 4 bases, with 17 bases sitting between them. CDR3 length equals 13 residues. DNA for the CDR3: TGCAGCCTCGACCCGATCGGAGCAGAGACCCAGTACTTC. Protein product: CSLDPIGAETQYF.